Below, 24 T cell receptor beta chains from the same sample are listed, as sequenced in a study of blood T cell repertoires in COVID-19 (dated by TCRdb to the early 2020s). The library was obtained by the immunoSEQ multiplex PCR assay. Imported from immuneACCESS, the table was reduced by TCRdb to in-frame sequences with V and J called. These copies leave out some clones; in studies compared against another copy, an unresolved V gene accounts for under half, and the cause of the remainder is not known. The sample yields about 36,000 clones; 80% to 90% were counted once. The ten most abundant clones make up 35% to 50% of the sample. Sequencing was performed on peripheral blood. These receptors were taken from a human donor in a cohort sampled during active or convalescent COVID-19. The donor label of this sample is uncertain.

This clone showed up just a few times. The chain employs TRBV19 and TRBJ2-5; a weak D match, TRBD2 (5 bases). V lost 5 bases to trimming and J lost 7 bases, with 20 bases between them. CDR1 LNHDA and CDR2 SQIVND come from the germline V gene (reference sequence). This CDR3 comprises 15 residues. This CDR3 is CASSAYPGSKLTQYF. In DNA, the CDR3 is TGTGCCAGTAGTGCGTATCCGGGGTCGAAGTTGACCCAGTACTTC.

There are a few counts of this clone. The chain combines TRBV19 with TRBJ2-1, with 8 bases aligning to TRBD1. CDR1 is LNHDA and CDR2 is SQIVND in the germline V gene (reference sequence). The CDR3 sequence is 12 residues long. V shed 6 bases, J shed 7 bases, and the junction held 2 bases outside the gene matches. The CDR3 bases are TGTGCCAGTAGACAGGGGGAGAATGAGCAGTTCTTC. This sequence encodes CASRQGENEQFF.

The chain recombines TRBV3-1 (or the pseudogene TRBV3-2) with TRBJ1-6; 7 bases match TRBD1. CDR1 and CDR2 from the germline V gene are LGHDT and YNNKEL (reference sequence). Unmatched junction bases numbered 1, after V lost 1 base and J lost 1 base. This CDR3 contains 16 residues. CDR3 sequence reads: CASSQAGQSYNSPLHF. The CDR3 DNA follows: TGTGCCAGCAGCCAAGCGGGACAGTCCTATAATTCACCCCTCCACTTT.

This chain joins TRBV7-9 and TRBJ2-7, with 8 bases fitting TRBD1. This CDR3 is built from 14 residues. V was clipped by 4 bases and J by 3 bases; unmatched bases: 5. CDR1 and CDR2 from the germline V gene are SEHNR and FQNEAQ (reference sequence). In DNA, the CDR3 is TGTGCCAGCAGCTCGACAGGGGCGGACTACGAGCAGTACTTC. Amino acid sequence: CASSSTGADYEQYF.

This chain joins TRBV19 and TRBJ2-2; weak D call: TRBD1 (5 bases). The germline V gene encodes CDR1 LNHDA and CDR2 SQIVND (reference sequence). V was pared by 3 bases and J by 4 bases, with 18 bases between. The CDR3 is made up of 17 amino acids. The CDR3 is CASSISRRVGRTGELFF. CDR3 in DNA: TGTGCCAGTAGTATTTCCCGCAGGGTGGGTCGCACCGGGGAGCTGTTTTTT.

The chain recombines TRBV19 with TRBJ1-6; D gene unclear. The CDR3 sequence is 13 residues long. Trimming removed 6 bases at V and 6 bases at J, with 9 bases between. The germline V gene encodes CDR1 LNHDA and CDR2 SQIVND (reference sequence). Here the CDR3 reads CASREGINSPLHF. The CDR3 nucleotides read TGTGCCAGTAGAGAGGGTATTAATTCACCCCTCCACTTT.

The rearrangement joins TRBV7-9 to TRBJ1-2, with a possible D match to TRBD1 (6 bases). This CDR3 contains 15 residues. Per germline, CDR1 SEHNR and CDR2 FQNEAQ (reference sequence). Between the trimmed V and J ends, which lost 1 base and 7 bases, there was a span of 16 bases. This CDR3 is CASSLDATGGSGYTF. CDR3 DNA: TGTGCCAGCAGCTTAGACGCGACAGGTGGTAGTGGCTACACCTTC.

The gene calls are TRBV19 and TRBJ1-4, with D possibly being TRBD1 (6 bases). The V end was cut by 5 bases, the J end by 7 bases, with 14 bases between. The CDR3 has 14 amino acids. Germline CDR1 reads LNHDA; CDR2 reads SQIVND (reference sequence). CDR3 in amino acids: CASSAQGKGEKLFF. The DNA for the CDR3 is TGTGCCAGTAGTGCCCAGGGGAAGGGTGAAAAACTGTTTTTT.

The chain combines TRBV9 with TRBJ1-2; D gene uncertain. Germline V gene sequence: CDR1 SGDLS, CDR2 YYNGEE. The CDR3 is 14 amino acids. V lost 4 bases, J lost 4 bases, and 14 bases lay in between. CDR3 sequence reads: CASSTDQVGYGYTF. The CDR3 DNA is TGTGCCAGCAGCACGGATCAGGTTGGCTATGGCTACACCTTC.

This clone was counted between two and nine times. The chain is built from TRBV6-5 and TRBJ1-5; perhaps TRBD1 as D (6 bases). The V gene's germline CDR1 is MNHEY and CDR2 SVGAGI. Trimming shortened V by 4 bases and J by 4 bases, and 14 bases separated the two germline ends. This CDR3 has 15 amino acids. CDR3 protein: CASSFTGQSNQPQHF. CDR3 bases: TGTGCCAGCAGTTTCACAGGGCAAAGTAATCAGCCCCAGCATTTT.

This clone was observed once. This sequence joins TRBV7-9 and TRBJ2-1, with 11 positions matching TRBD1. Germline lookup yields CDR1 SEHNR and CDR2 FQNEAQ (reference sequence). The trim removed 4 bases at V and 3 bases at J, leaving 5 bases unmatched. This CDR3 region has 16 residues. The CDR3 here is CASSSGDRGGYNEQFF. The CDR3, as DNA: TGTGCCAGCAGCTCCGGGGACAGGGGGGGCTACAATGAGCAGTTCTTC.

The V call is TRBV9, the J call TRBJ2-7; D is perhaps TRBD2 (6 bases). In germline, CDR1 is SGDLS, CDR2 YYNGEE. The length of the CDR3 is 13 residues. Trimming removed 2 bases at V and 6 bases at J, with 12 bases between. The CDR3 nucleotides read TGTGCCAGCAGCGTGATACTAGCATCCGAGCAGTACTTC. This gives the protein CASSVILASEQYF.

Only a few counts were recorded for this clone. The CDR3 sequence: CASSEAGGYTGELFF. The CDR3 DNA reads TGTGCCAGCAGTGAGGCAGGGGGATACACCGGGGAGCTGTTTTTT. The chain employs TRBV25-1 and TRBJ2-2, with 7 nucleotides matching TRBD1. Germline CDR1 and CDR2: MGHDK and SYGVNS. The CDR3 consists of 15 residues. The ends lost 3 bases at V and 3 bases at J; junction bases unmatched: 4. Full variable domain (rest looked up from reference TRBV25-1 and TRBJ2-2): EADIYQTPRYLVIGTGKKITLECSQTMGHDKMYWYQQDPGMELHLIHYSYGVNSTEKGDLSSESTVSRIRTEHFPLTLESARPSHTSQYLCASSEAGGYTGELFFGEGSRLTVL.

CDR3: CASIGVDGYTF. In DNA form, the CDR3 reads TGTGCCAGCATCGGAGTGGATGGCTACACCTTC. This chain joins TRBV3-1 (or the pseudogene TRBV3-2) and TRBJ1-2; D call uncertain. V was cut by 7 bases and J by 6 bases, with 9 bases left in between. The CDR3 covers 11 residues. CDR1 and CDR2 from the germline V gene are LGHDT and YNNKEL (reference sequence).

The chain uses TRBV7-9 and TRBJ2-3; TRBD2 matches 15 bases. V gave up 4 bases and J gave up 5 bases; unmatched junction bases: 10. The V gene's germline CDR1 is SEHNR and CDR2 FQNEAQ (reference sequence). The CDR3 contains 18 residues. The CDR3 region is CASSSDRGLAGGKDTQYF. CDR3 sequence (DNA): TGTGCCAGCAGCTCCGACAGAGGACTAGCGGGAGGGAAAGATACGCAGTATTTT.

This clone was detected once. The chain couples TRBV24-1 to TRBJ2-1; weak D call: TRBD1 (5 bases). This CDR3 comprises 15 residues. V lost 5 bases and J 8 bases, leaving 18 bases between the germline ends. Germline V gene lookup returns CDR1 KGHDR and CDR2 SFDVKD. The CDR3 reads CATSGDGVRGDEQFF. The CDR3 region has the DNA TGTGCCACCAGTGGGGATGGCGTTAGGGGCGATGAGCAGTTCTTC.

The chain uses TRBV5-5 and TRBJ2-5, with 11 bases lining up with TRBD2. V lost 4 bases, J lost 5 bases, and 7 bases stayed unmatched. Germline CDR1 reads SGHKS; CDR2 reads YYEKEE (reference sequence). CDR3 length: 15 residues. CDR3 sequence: CASSGSGRAAETQYF. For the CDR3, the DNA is TGTGCCAGCAGCGGTAGCGGGAGGGCCGCGGAGACCCAGTACTTC.

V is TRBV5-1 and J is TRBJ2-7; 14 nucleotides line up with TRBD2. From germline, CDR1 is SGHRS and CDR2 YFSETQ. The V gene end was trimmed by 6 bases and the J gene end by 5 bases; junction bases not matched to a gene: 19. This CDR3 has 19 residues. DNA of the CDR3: TGCGCCAGCACGCCGCGAGTGGGACTAGCGGGAGAAAGGGGGGACGAGCAGTACTTC. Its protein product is CASTPRVGLAGERGDEQYF.

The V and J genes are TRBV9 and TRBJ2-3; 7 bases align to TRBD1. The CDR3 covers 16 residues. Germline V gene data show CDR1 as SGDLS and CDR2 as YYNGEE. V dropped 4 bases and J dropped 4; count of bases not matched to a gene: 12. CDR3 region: CASSSTHNRGPDTQYF. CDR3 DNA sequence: TGTGCCAGCAGCTCCACCCACAACAGGGGCCCAGATACGCAGTATTTT. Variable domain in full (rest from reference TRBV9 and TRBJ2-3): DSGVTQTPKHLITATGQRVTLRCSPRSGDLSVYWYQQSLDQGLQFLIQYYNGEERAKGNILERFSAQQFPDLHSELNLSSLELGDSALYFCASSSTHNRGPDTQYFGPGTRLTVL.

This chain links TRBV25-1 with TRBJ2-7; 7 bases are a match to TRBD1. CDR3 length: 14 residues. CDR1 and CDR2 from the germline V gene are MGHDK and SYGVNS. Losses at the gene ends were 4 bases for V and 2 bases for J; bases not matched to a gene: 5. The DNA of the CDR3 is TGTGCCAGCAGTGGACAGGGAAAGGCCTACGAGCAGTACTTC. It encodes CASSGQGKAYEQYF.

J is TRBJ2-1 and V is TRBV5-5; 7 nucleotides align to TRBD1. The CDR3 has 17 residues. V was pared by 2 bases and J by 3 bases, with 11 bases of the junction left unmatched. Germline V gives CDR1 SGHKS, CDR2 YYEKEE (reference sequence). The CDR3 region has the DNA TGTGCCAGCAGCTTTCGCCGACAGGGCTCCGACTACAATGAGCAGTTCTTC. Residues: CASSFRRQGSDYNEQFF.

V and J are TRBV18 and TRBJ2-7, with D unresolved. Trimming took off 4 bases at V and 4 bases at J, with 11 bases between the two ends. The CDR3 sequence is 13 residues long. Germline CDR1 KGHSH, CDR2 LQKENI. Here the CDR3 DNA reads TGTGCCAGCTCACACCAAGAGAATTACGAGCAGTACTTC. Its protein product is CASSHQENYEQYF.

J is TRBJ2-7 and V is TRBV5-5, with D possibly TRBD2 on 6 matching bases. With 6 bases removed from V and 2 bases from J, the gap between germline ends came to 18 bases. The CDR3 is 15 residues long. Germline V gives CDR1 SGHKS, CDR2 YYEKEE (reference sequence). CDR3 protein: CASKGGIGHAYEQYF. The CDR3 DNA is TGTGCCAGCAAAGGAGGGATCGGGCACGCCTACGAGCAGTACTTC.

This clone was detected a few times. DNA of the CDR3: TGTGCCAGCAGCTTGAGAGCAGGCCAAGAGACCCAGTACTTC. Its translation is CASSLRAGQETQYF. The chain employs TRBV11-3 and TRBJ2-5; no clear D gene. There are 14 residues in the CDR3. V was cut by 3 bases and J by 1 base, with 9 bases left in between. From germline, CDR1 is SGHNT and CDR2 YENEEA. Variable domain in full (rest from reference TRBV11-3 and TRBJ2-5): EAGVVQSPRYKIIEKKQPVAFWCNPISGHNTLYWYLQNLGQGPELLIRYENEEAVDDSQLPKDRFSAERLKGVDSTLKIQPAELGDSAVYLCASSLRAGQETQYFGPGTRLLVL.